Shown below are 32 T cell receptor beta chains from a single sample sequenced in a study of blood T cell repertoires in COVID-19. The method was immunoSEQ multiplex PCR; TCRdb's version includes in-frame clones alone and lacks a portion of them. In the table there are 200,000 to 250,000 clones, approximately 80% of which are singletons. The material sequenced was PBMCs or T cells enriched from blood (not recorded which). These receptors all stem from a man in his sixties who had recovered from COVID-19.

The V and J genes are TRBV14 and TRBJ1-1, with a weak D call TRBD1 (5 bases). Germline CDR1 is SGHDN and CDR2 is FVKESK. The CDR3 spans 16 residues. Trimming pared 1 base from V and 5 bases from J, leaving 17 bases between. The CDR3 here is CASSQVGAGPRTEAFF. In DNA, the CDR3 is TGTGCCAGCAGCCAAGTAGGGGCAGGGCCGAGGACTGAAGCTTTCTTT.

The genes are TRBV15 and TRBJ2-2; possible D gene TRBD2, 6 bases. This CDR3 is 17 amino acids long. V dropped 0 bases and J dropped 2 bases, with 13 bases sitting between them. Germline V gene lookup returns CDR1 LNHNV and CDR2 YYDKDF (reference sequence). CDR3 residues: CATSRDLGGDNTGELFF. CDR3 nucleotides: TGTGCCACCAGCAGAGATCTTGGCGGGGATAACACCGGGGAGCTGTTTTTT.

J is TRBJ2-7 and V is TRBV11-3, with 8 positions matching TRBD2. CDR1 and CDR2 from the germline V gene are SGHNT and YENEEA. This CDR3 is 16 amino acids long. Trimming took 5 bases from V and 0 from J; bases not matched to a gene: 9. DNA for the CDR3: TGTGCCAGCAGCCGGACTAGCAGGGATAGCTCCTACGAGCAGTACTTC. It yields the protein CASSRTSRDSSYEQYF.

The genes are TRBV6-5 and TRBJ2-1, with 10 bases fitting TRBD2. The germline V gene has CDR1 MNHEY and CDR2 SVGAGI. The CDR3 totals 13 residues. J lost 6 bases, V lost 6 bases, and 2 bases had no gene match. For the CDR3, the DNA is TGTGCCAGCAGGCGGACTAGCGGCAATGAGCAGTTCTTC. It yields the protein CASRRTSGNEQFF.

The V call is TRBV7-9, the J call TRBJ2-7, with D perhaps matching TRBD2 (5 bases). In germline, CDR1 is SEHNR, CDR2 FQNEAQ (reference sequence). The V end was cut by 1 base, the J end by 0 bases, with 13 bases between. The CDR3 has 16 residues. CDR3 amino acids: CASSLVVGVLSYEQYF. The CDR3 DNA is TGTGCCAGCAGCTTAGTCGTCGGGGTACTCTCCTACGAGCAGTACTTC.

The V and J genes are TRBV7-8 and TRBJ1-6; the match to TRBD1 covers 9 bases. Germline V gene sequence: CDR1 SGHVS, CDR2 FQNEAQ. The CDR3 extends over 14 amino acids. The V segment lost 6 bases and the J segment 9 bases; nucleotides outside the gene matches: 6. Here the CDR3 reads CASSTDRGRSPLHF. In nucleotides, the CDR3 is TGTGCCAGCAGTACGGACAGGGGCCGTTCACCCCTCCACTTT.

This chain uses TRBV5-1 with TRBJ1-6, with 9 bases matching TRBD1. Per germline, CDR1 SGHRS and CDR2 YFSETQ. The J segment lost 8 bases and the V segment lost 0 bases, leaving 12 bases of the junction unmatched. The CDR3 is made up of 18 amino acids. CDR3 loop: CASSLGTGDLGLDSPLHF. The CDR3 DNA is TGCGCCAGCAGCTTGGGGACAGGGGATTTGGGGTTGGATTCACCCCTCCACTTT.

The chain joins TRBV15 to TRBJ1-5; 7 bases map to TRBD1. V was clipped by 1 base and J by 3 bases; unmatched bases: 3. There are 15 residues in the CDR3. In germline, CDR1 is LNHNV, CDR2 YYDKDF (reference sequence). The CDR3 sequence: CATSRATGYNQPQHF. CDR3 DNA sequence: TGTGCCACCAGCAGAGCGACAGGGTACAATCAGCCCCAGCATTTT.

The V gene is TRBV5-6, the J gene TRBJ1-2; TRBD1 might be the D (6 bases). This CDR3 contains 14 residues. Germline V gene sequence: CDR1 SGHDT, CDR2 YYEEEE. V dropped 1 base and J dropped 3 bases, with 10 bases sitting between them. The CDR3 loop is CASSLTGRDYGYTF. CDR3 DNA: TGTGCCAGCAGCTTGACAGGGCGGGACTATGGCTACACCTTC.

Turning to this clone: One junction end does not reproduce the germline sequence, and a read error may be involved. This rearrangement joins TRBV7-7 to TRBJ2-7, with D tentatively TRBD1 (6 bases). Germline CDR1 and CDR2: SSHAT and FNYEAQ (reference sequence). This CDR3 is built from 15 residues. The CDR3 loop is CASSLNSGASYEQYF. CDR3 coding DNA: TGTGCTAGCAGCTTAAATTCAGGGGCCTCCTACGAGCAGTACTTC.

This chain joins TRBV3-1 (or the pseudogene TRBV3-2) and TRBJ1-2; TRBD1 matches at 10 bases. The V gene end was trimmed by 2 bases and the J gene end by 3 bases; junction bases not matched to a gene: 6. This CDR3 has 16 residues. Germline lookup yields CDR1 LGHDT and CDR2 YNNKEL (reference sequence). For the CDR3, the DNA is TGTGCCAGCAGCCAAATCGCGACAGGGGGCTACTATGGCTACACCTTC. Translated: CASSQIATGGYYGYTF.

This clone was detected once. This rearrangement joins TRBV7-8 to TRBJ1-2; D gene uncertain. V lost 0 bases to trimming and J lost 2 bases, with 10 bases between them. Germline CDR1 reads SGHVS; CDR2 reads FQNEAQ. This CDR3 spans 15 amino acids. Written as DNA, the CDR3 is TGTGCCAGCAGCTTAGCTTTCAGCGAGAACTATGGCTACACCTTC. Amino acid sequence: CASSLAFSENYGYTF. The complete variable domain, with remaining parts taken from reference TRBV7-8 and TRBJ1-2, reads GAGVSQSPRYKVAKRGQDVALRCDPISGHVSLFWYQQALGQGPEFLTYFQNEAQLDKSGLPSDRFFAERPEGSVSTLKIQRTQQEDSAVYLCASSLAFSENYGYTFGSGTRLTVV.

V and J are TRBV19 and TRBJ1-1, with TRBD1 identical over 8 bases. Losses at the gene ends were 6 bases for V and 11 bases for J; bases not matched to a gene: 8. The germline V gene has CDR1 LNHDA and CDR2 SQIVND (reference sequence). This CDR3 has 12 residues. Written as DNA, the CDR3 is TGTGCCAGTAGCCTTCAGGGGGCGAAGGCTTTCTTT. This codes for CASSLQGAKAFF.

The chain couples TRBV11-2 to TRBJ2-7; D is uncertain. In germline, CDR1 is SGHAT, CDR2 FQNNGV. This CDR3 has 13 residues. V dropped 5 bases and J dropped 3 bases, with 11 bases sitting between them. As DNA, the CDR3 is TGTGCCAGCAGCCCCACACGCGGCTACGAGCAGTACTTC. It codes for CASSPTRGYEQYF.

The rearrangement joins TRBV20-1 to TRBJ2-7, with D tentatively TRBD1 (6 bases). The CDR3 runs to 14 residues. The germline CDR1 and CDR2 sequences are DFQATT and SNEGSKA (reference sequence). Between the trimmed V and J ends, which lost 3 bases and 1 base, there was a span of 13 bases. Written as DNA, the CDR3 is TGCAGTGCTAGTAAGCGGCAGGGGTCCTACGAGCAGTACTTC. This gives the protein CSASKRQGSYEQYF.

The chain carries TRBV18 and TRBJ2-3; 10 bases match TRBD1. From germline, CDR1 is KGHSH and CDR2 LQKENI. V was clipped by 4 bases and J by 4 bases; unmatched bases: 11. The CDR3 sequence is 17 residues long. The DNA for the CDR3 is TGTGCCAGCTCACGGGGCGGGACAGGGGTATCATCAGATACGCAGTATTTT. It specifies CASSRGGTGVSSDTQYF.

CDR3 residues: CASSLGGGVTDTQYF. Here the CDR3 DNA reads TGTGCCAGCAGCTTAGGCGGGGGAGTCACAGATACGCAGTATTTT. The gene calls are TRBV11-2 and TRBJ2-3, with TRBD2 matching 7 bases. Germline V lookup: CDR1 SGHAT, CDR2 FQNNGV. This CDR3 has 15 residues. V shed 1 base and J 2 bases; nucleotides not matched to a gene: 3. Full variable domain (outside the CDR3, taken from reference TRBV11-2 and TRBJ2-3): EAGVAQSPRYKIIEKRQSVAFWCNPISGHATLYWYQQILGQGPKLLIQFQNNGVVDDSQLPKDRFSAERLKGVDSTLKIQPAKLEDSAVYLCASSLGGGVTDTQYFGPGTRLTVL.

This chain links TRBV11-3 with TRBJ1-2; 9 positions agree with TRBD1. CDR1 is SGHNT, CDR2 YENEEA, per germline. This CDR3 has 13 amino acids. V dropped 3 bases and J dropped 5; count of bases not matched to a gene: 1. The CDR3 DNA sequence: TGTGCCAGCAGCTTGGGGACAGGGTATGGCTACACCTTC. It is translated as CASSLGTGYGYTF. The full variable domain, its missing parts supplied by reference TRBV11-3 and TRBJ1-2, is EAGVVQSPRYKIIEKKQPVAFWCNPISGHNTLYWYLQNLGQGPELLIRYENEEAVDDSQLPKDRFSAERLKGVDSTLKIQPAELGDSAVYLCASSLGTGYGYTFGSGTRLTVV.

In its sample, this clone was seen a few times. J is TRBJ2-1 and V is TRBV5-4, with D tentatively TRBD2 (7 bases). CDR1 is SGHNT, CDR2 YYREEE, per germline (reference sequence). The V and J ends lost 0 bases and 2 bases respectively, with 12 bases between them. This CDR3 region has 16 residues. CDR3 region: CASSLAGGLPYNEQFF. The CDR3 region has the DNA TGTGCCAGCAGCTTGGCCGGGGGGCTGCCCTACAATGAGCAGTTCTTC.

The chain joins TRBV5-1 to TRBJ2-3, with 13 positions matching TRBD2. CDR1 is SGHRS, CDR2 YFSETQ, per germline. The CDR3 has 17 amino acids. Germline trimming cut 4 bases from V and 4 bases from J; bases unmatched to any gene: 9. CDR3: CASSGGLAGFRADTQYF. The CDR3 region has the DNA TGCGCCAGCAGCGGGGGACTAGCGGGGTTCAGAGCAGATACGCAGTATTTT.

V usage is TRBV29-1 and J usage is TRBJ2-2; D remains unclear. Between the trimmed V and J ends, which lost 7 bases and 7 bases, there was a span of 10 bases. The CDR3 consists of 11 residues. Germline CDR1 and CDR2: SQVTM and ANQGSEA. In DNA form, the CDR3 reads TGCAGCGGCCGACGCGGCGGGGAGCTGTTTTTT. As protein: CSGRRGGELFF.

The chain combines TRBV6-1 with TRBJ1-1; D is unclear. This CDR3 has 14 residues. Germline V gene lookup returns CDR1 MNHNS and CDR2 SASEGT. The V gene lost 0 bases and the J gene lost 1 base, with 6 bases spanning the gap. The CDR3 is CASSEAFGNTEAFF. CDR3 DNA: TGTGCCAGCAGTGAAGCCTTCGGGAACACTGAAGCTTTCTTT.

The chain links TRBV4-2 to TRBJ1-2; D not resolved. The CDR3 is made up of 15 amino acids. CDR1 is LGHNA and CDR2 is YNFKEQ in the germline V gene. V lost 0 bases and J 4 bases, leaving 12 bases between the germline ends. In nucleotides, the CDR3 is TGTGCCAGCAGCCAAGATCCGGGGAGTGGCTATGGCTACACCTTC. Amino acids: CASSQDPGSGYGYTF.

The V gene is TRBV11-2, the J gene TRBJ2-7; 9 bases match TRBD1. The CDR3 is made up of 15 amino acids. Per the germline V gene, CDR1 is SGHAT and CDR2 is FQNNGV. V lost 1 base and J lost 7; bases outside the gene matches: 8. The chain's CDR3 is CASSLGGGQGLEQYF. Written as DNA, the CDR3 is TGTGCCAGCAGCTTAGGAGGGGGACAGGGCCTGGAGCAGTACTTC.

The chain is built from TRBV19 and TRBJ2-1, with TRBD1 as a possible D gene (6 bases). Germline-derived CDR1 and CDR2 are LNHDA and SQIVND (reference sequence). Trimming cost V 5 bases and J 7 bases, with 15 bases left between them. This CDR3 spans 14 amino acids. CDR3 in amino acids: CASSEYRAGNEQFF. CDR3 DNA sequence: TGTGCCAGTAGTGAATACAGGGCTGGGAATGAGCAGTTCTTC. The full variable domain, with the rest looked up from reference TRBV19 and TRBJ2-1, is DGGITQSPKYLFRKEGQNVTLSCEQNLNHDAMYWYRQDPGQGLRLIYYSQIVNDFQKGDIAEGYSVSREKKESFPLTVTSAQKNPTAFYLCASSEYRAGNEQFFGPGTRLTVL.

This clone has just a few counts. This sample includes further DNA sequences coding for the same CDR3. The rearrangement uses TRBV7-8 and TRBJ1-5; D might be TRBD1 (6 bases). V lost 1 base, J lost 5 bases, and 9 bases lay in between. Germline loops: CDR1 SGHVS, CDR2 FQNEAQ. CDR3 length: 14 residues. CDR3 sequence: CASSLDRADQPQHF. DNA for the CDR3: TGTGCCAGCAGCTTAGACAGGGCGGATCAGCCCCAGCATTTT.

The chain recombines TRBV7-2 with TRBJ1-5; tentative D call: TRBD1 (5 bases). V shed 0 bases and J shed 4 bases, with 7 bases lying between them. The CDR3 is 14 residues long. Germline V gene sequence: CDR1 SGHTA, CDR2 FQGNSA. This CDR3 reads CASSLASGNQPQHF. The CDR3 coding sequence is TGTGCCAGCAGCTTAGCGTCAGGGAATCAGCCCCAGCATTTT.

Here the CDR3 DNA reads TGTGCCAGCAGCTCGGACAGGGGGAGCGGGGAGCTGTTTTTT. Its protein is CASSSDRGSGELFF. The chain is built from TRBV5-5 and TRBJ2-2; 10 bases match TRBD1. This CDR3 contains 14 residues. The trim removed 3 bases at V and 7 bases at J, leaving 3 bases unmatched. Germline V CDR1 and CDR2: SGHKS, YYEKEE (reference sequence).

The gene calls are TRBV7-9 and TRBJ1-1; D is ambiguous. Germline CDR1 is SEHNR and CDR2 is FQNEAQ (reference sequence). The CDR3 length is 14 residues. V dropped 2 bases and J dropped 1 base, with 8 bases sitting between them. CDR3 sequence reads: CASSLTVANTEAFF. The CDR3 DNA reads as TGTGCCAGCAGCTTAACCGTGGCGAACACTGAAGCTTTCTTT.

This clone was counted between two and nine times. The rearrangement uses TRBV5-1 and TRBJ1-2; 8 bases match TRBD1. The CDR3 totals 16 residues. Germline CDR1 reads SGHRS; CDR2 reads YFSETQ. The ends lost 0 bases at V and 7 bases at J; junction bases unmatched: 11. CDR3 residues: CASSLARTDRGGGYTF. As DNA, the CDR3 is TGCGCCAGCAGCTTGGCCCGGACAGACAGGGGAGGTGGCTACACCTTC.

The CDR3 bases are TGCAGCGTTGAAGCTGACAGGGATAAGAACTATGGCTACACCTTC. Its protein product is CSVEADRDKNYGYTF. V usage is TRBV29-1 and J usage is TRBJ1-2; 7 bases align to TRBD1. The J segment lost 2 bases and the V segment lost 1 base, leaving 7 bases of the junction unmatched. This CDR3 is built from 15 residues. The germline CDR1 and CDR2 sequences are SQVTM and ANQGSEA.

This chain connects TRBV6-5 to TRBJ2-1; 10 bases match TRBD1. Germline CDR1 and CDR2: MNHEY and SVGAGI. Germline trimming cut 10 bases from V and 7 bases from J; bases unmatched to any gene: 4. This CDR3 comprises 12 residues. The CDR3 sequence: CATRDRGNEQFF. CDR3 nucleotide sequence: TGTGCCACTCGGGACAGGGGTAATGAGCAGTTCTTC.